This T cell receptor beta chain comes out of a study of T cell responses to AZD1222 COVID-19 vaccine. Study-wide background: Second doses were pooled across both intervals (about 4 or about 12 weeks).

The germline gives CDR1 SGDLS, CDR2 YYNGEE. CDR3 length equals 16 residues. V shed 1 base and J 8 bases; nucleotides not matched to a gene: 9. To note about this clone: The target antigen is unknown.

Study-wide results and limits: CD4 TCRs covered the whole spike, strongest at regions 160-218 and 743-854. At baseline, seropositivity was found in only a handful of AZD1222 recipients. Clonal diversity was possibly underestimated, and the donors were mostly white British, with more females.

This table comes from immunoSEQ multiplex PCR, and its TCRdb copy is limited to in-frame clones, with some not included. The sample contains 150,000 to 180,000 clones, under 95% of which appear only once. The sequenced sample was peripheral blood, obtained on day 0 of AZD1222 vaccination. The sequence was obtained from an adult in good health. The rearrangement uses TRBV9 and TRBJ1-3; 10 bases are a match to TRBD1. The CDR3 nucleotides read TGTGCCAGCAGCGTATACACGGGACAGGGGAGAGACACCATATATTTT. Its translation: CASSVYTGQGRDTIYF.